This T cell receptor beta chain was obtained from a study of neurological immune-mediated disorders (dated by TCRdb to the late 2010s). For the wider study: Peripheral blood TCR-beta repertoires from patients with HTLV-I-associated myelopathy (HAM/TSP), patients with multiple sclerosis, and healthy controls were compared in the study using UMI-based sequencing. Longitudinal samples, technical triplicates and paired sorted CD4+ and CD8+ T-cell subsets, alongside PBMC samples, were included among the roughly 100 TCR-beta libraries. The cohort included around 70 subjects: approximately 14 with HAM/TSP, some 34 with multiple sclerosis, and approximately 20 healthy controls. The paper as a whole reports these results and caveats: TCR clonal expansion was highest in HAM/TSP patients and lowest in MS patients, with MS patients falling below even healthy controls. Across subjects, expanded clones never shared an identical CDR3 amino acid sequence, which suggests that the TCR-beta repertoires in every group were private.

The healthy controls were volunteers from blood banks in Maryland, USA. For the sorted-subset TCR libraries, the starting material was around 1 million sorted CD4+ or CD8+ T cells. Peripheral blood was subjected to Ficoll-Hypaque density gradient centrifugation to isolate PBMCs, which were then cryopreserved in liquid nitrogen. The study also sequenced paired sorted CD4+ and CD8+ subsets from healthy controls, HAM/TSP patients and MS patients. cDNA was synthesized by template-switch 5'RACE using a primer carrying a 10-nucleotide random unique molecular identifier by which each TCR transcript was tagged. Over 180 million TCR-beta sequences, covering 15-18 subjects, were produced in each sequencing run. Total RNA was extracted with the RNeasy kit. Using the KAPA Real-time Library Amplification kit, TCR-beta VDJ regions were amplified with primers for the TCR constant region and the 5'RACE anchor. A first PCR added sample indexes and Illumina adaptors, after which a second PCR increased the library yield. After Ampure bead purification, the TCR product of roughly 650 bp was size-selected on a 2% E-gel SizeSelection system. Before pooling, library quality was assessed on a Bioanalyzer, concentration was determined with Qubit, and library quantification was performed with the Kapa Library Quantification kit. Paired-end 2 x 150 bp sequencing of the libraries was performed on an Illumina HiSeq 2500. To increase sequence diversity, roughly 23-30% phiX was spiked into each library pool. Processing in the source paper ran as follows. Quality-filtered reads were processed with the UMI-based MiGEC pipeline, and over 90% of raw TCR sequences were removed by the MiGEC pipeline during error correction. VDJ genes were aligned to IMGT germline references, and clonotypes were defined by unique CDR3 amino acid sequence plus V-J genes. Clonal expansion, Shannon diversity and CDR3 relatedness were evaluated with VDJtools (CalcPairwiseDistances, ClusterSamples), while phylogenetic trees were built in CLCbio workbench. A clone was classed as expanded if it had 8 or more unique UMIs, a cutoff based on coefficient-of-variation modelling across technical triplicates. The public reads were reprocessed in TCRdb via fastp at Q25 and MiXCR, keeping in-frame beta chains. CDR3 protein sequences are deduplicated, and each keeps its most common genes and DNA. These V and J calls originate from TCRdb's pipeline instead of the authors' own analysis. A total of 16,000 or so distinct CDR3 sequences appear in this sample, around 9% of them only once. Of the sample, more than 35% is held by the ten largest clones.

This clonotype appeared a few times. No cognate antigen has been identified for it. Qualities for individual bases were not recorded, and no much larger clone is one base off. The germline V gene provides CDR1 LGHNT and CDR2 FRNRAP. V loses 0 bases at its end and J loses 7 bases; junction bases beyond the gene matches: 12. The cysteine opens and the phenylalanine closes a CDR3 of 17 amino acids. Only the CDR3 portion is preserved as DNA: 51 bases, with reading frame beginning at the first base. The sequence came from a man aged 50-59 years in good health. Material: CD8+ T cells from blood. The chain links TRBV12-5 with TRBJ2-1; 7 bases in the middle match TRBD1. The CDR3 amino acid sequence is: CASGLVTGTELRNEQFF. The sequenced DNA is TGTGCTAGTGGTTTGGTAACCGGGACAGAGCTACGGAATGAGCAGTTCTTC.